This TCR beta chain was recovered during a study of tumor-infiltrating lymphocytes in primary liver carcinoma. Study context: Samples returned roughly 3.5 to 7.13 million productive TCRbeta reads each. Read depth did not differ significantly between tissue types.

Concerning this clonotype: A much larger clone differs by one base, so this may be a read error.

The CDR3 contains 14 residues. Germline CDR1 and CDR2: SEHNR and FQNEAQ (reference sequence). Without any cell sorting, roughly 17-31 mg of bulk tissue yielded co-extracted RNA and DNA. Sampling targeted five separate regions of each tumor, which included the tumor centre. Total RNA (approximately 500 ng) served as template for TCR beta cDNA synthesis primed by a constant-region primer. Three nested multiplex PCR rounds of slightly modified ARM-PCR generated TCR beta libraries. It was with TRBV1-TRBV30 forward primers and a C-beta reverse primer that the first two PCR rounds were run, at 10 to 11 cycles each. From the multiplex PCR reads, TCRdb called clonotypes with MiXCR, one entry per CDR3 protein. The sample contains more than 85,000 distinct CDR3 sequences, approximately 80% of which appear only once.

This sequence was found in a man between 35 and 55 years old with primary liver carcinoma and hepatitis B virus infection. V usage is TRBV7-9 and J usage is TRBJ1-4; D unclear. The sample taken for sequencing was liver tumor tissue from sampling region 3. Subset indicated: tumor region T3, left-lateral pole. This CDR3 reads CTSSLVGTNEKLFF. CDR3 bases: TGTACCAGCAGCTTAGTGGGGACTAATGAAAAACTGTTTTTT.